This T cell receptor (beta chain) is drawn from a study of OX40 agonist ivuxolimab in advanced cancers. CDR3 size: 12 residues. V shed 5 bases and J shed 4 bases, with 9 bases lying between them. CDR1 and CDR2 from the germline V gene are SGHAT and FQNNGV. Method: immunoSEQ multiplex PCR; TCRdb's copy keeps in-frame clones and lacks some. The sample carries 30,000 to 45,000 clones, 88% recorded once. The chain combines TRBV11-2 with TRBJ2-7; TRBD2 might be the D (6 bases). Material: CD4+ or CD8+ T cells sorted from blood, obtained in a trial of the OX40 agonist ivuxolimab. This receptor was identified in an adult with an advanced solid tumor such as melanoma, head and neck, liver or kidney cancer. As DNA, the CDR3 is TGTGCCAGCAGCCGTCGGGGGTACGAGCAGTACTTC. Translating it yields CASSRRGYEQYF.